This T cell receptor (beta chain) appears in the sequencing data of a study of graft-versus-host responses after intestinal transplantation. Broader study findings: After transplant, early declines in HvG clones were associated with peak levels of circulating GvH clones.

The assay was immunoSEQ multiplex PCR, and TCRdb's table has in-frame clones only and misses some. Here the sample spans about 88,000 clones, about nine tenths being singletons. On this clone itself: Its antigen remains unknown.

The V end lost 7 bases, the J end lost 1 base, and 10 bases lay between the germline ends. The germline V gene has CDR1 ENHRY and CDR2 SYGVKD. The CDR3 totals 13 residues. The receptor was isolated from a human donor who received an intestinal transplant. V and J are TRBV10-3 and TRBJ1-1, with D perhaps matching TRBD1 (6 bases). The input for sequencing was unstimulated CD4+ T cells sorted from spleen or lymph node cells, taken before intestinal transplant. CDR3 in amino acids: CAITDSQNTEAFF. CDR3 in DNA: TGTGCCATCACGGACAGCCAGAACACTGAAGCTTTCTTT.